Each of the 21 T cell receptor beta chains below was sequenced from the same sample in a study of T cells in Graves' hyperthyroidism and ophthalmopathy. RNA transcripts provided the source from which TCR beta CDR3 regions were amplified. The primer set for the first-round RT-PCR of the TCR CDR3 was HTBI. A single record per CDR3 protein comes from TCRdb applying MiXCR to the multiplex PCR reads. In the table there are around 250,000 distinct CDR3 sequences, about 14% of which are singletons. Sequencing used blood. The source is a woman aged 40 to 50 with Graves' hyperthyroidism that later progressed to Graves' ophthalmopathy.

In this sample, this clonotype turned up many times. The chain recombines TRBV5-1 with TRBJ2-3, with 9 positions matching TRBD2. The CDR3 is made up of 16 amino acids. V lost 3 bases to trimming and J lost 0 bases; unmatched junction nucleotides: 5. CDR1 is SGHRS, CDR2 YFSETQ, per germline. CDR3 nucleotides: TGCGCCAGCAGCTCCAGCGGGAGGACTAGCACAGATACGCAGTATTTT. It encodes CASSSSGRTSTDTQYF.

This clonotype was observed at least ten times. J is TRBJ1-4 and V is TRBV15, with D uncertain. This CDR3 is built from 14 residues. Germline CDR1 LNHNV, CDR2 YYDKDF (reference sequence). V shed 3 bases and J shed 8 bases, with 13 bases lying between them. CDR3 residues: CATSSSRVREKLFF. CDR3 coding DNA: TGTGCCACCAGCAGTTCGAGGGTTCGGGAAAAACTGTTTTTT.

This clonotype was observed at least ten times. The chain combines TRBV30 with TRBJ2-2, with unresolved D. CDR1 and CDR2 from the germline V gene are GTSNPN and SVGIG (reference sequence). Trimming stripped 5 bases from V and 1 base from J, with 8 bases between. The CDR3 length is 13 residues. The chain's CDR3 is CAWCSQNTGELFF. The CDR3 nucleotides read TGTGCCTGGTGTTCACAGAACACCGGGGAGCTGTTTTTT.

About this clonotype: This may come from a read error, since a much larger clone is one base off. The conserved phenylalanine or tryptophan is not found at the CDR3 terminus, so this likely reflects a read error. V and J are TRBV9 and TRBJ2-1; perhaps TRBD2 as D (5 bases). The CDR3 is 13 amino acids. V lost 2 bases and J lost 7, with 10 bases in between. The germline V gene encodes CDR1 SGDLS and CDR2 YYNGEE. The chain's CDR3 is CASSVGGRNEQFS. The CDR3 nucleotides are TGTGCCAGCAGCGTCGGAGGCCGGAATGAGCAGTTCTCC.

The chain couples TRBV5-6 to TRBJ1-1; TRBD1 matches 8 bases. The V segment lost 1 base and the J segment 4 bases; nucleotides outside the gene matches: 6. The CDR3 contains 15 residues. CDR1 and CDR2 from the germline V gene are SGHDT and YYEEEE. The CDR3 loop reads CASSLQRQGTTEAFF. For the CDR3, the DNA is TGTGCCAGCAGCTTGCAGCGACAGGGGACCACTGAAGCTTTCTTT.

The sample holds many counts of this clonotype. This chain uses TRBV5-1 with TRBJ2-1; D is perhaps TRBD2 (6 bases). Germline CDR1 SGHRS, CDR2 YFSETQ. The ends were cut back, 2 bases at V and 2 bases at J, with 14 bases in the middle. The CDR3 loop spans 16 amino acids. The CDR3 region has the DNA TGCGCCAGCAGCTTACCCAGCGGGCACGCCTACAATGAGCAGTTCTTC. Encoded protein: CASSLPSGHAYNEQFF. The full variable domain, with the rest looked up from reference TRBV5-1 and TRBJ2-1, is KAGVTQTPRYLIKTRGQQVTLSCSPISGHRSVSWYQQTPGQGLQFLFEYFSETQRNKGNFPGRFSGRQFSNSRSEMNVSTLELGDSALYLCASSLPSGHAYNEQFFGPGTRLTVL.

This clonotype was found a few times. A single base separates this from a much larger clone, so it may be a read error. The V call is TRBV4-1, the J call TRBJ2-3; D not certain. Between the trimmed V and J ends, which lost 0 bases and 4 bases, there was a span of 14 bases. The germline gives CDR1 MGHRA, CDR2 YSYEKL. The CDR3 is 16 amino acids. For the CDR3, the DNA is TGCGCCAGCAGCCAAGATTTGGGGATTTATGCAGATACGCAGTATTTT. This encodes CASSQDLGIYADTQYF.

This sequence joins TRBV6-2 or TRBV6-3 and TRBJ1-1, with 8 bases lining up with TRBD1. J was trimmed by 1 base and V by 5 bases; bases with no gene match: 6. Germline CDR1 is MNHEY and CDR2 is SVGEGT. The length of the CDR3 is 15 residues. CDR3 residues: CASSTTGTGNTEAFF. In nucleotides, the CDR3 is TGTGCCAGCAGTACGACCGGGACAGGGAACACTGAAGCTTTCTTT.

This clonotype has a count of ten or more. This chain connects TRBV12-3 or TRBV12-4 to TRBJ2-7; D not resolved. This CDR3 is built from 14 residues. V was cut by 5 bases and J by 2 bases, with 13 bases left in between. The CDR3 DNA reads as TGTGCCAGCAGTCCGGTTCCAAAGACCTACGAGCAGTACTTC. Its translation: CASSPVPKTYEQYF.

There are many counts of this clonotype. V gene TRBV18 combines with J gene TRBJ2-7; perhaps TRBD2 as D (5 bases). This CDR3 has 13 amino acids. Germline CDR1 and CDR2: KGHSH and LQKENI. Trimming stripped 4 bases from V and 2 bases from J, with 9 bases between. This chain's CDR3 is CASSLGIAYEQYF. The DNA of the CDR3 is TGTGCCAGCTCACTCGGGATCGCCTACGAGCAGTACTTC.

This clonotype was counted at least ten times. The gene calls are TRBV7-9 and TRBJ2-7; weak D call: TRBD2 (6 bases). The V end lost 0 bases, the J end lost 3 bases, and 15 bases lay between the germline ends. Germline-derived CDR1 and CDR2 are SEHNR and FQNEAQ (reference sequence). The CDR3 spans 16 residues. The CDR3 sequence: CASSLARARDHYEQYF. In nucleotides, the CDR3 is TGTGCCAGCAGCTTAGCGAGGGCGCGGGACCACTACGAGCAGTACTTC.

This chain links TRBV19 with TRBJ2-7; D is perhaps TRBD2 (7 bases). Germline values: CDR1 LNHDA, CDR2 SQIVND (reference sequence). Trimming cost V 6 bases and J 2 bases, with 26 bases left between them. The CDR3 sequence is 18 residues long. As DNA, the CDR3 is TGTGCCAGTAGGCCCCAACATTCGGGGGGCGACTTTACCTACGAGCAGTACTTC. Protein sequence: CASRPQHSGGDFTYEQYF.

This clonotype came up many times. This CDR3 reads CASTPGSRGDGEQFF. CDR3 DNA: TGTGCCAGTACCCCAGGTAGCCGGGGGGATGGTGAGCAGTTCTTC. The chain carries TRBV19 and TRBJ2-1; TRBD2 agrees at 7 bases. With V trimmed by 7 bases and J by 9 bases, 15 bases remained unmatched. The CDR3 sequence is 15 residues long. Germline lookup yields CDR1 LNHDA and CDR2 SQIVND (reference sequence).

The chain couples TRBV2 to TRBJ2-5; TRBD2 agrees at 10 bases. This CDR3 comprises 18 residues. With V trimmed by 4 bases and J by 4 bases, 15 bases remained unmatched. CDR1 and CDR2 from the germline V gene are SNHLY and FYNNEI. The CDR3 DNA sequence: TGTGCCAGCAGTGTTTTAGCGGGAGGCACCGGGACTCGAGAGACCCAGTACTTC. Protein product: CASSVLAGGTGTRETQYF.

This clonotype was seen ten or more times. V usage is TRBV10-3 and J usage is TRBJ2-5; perhaps D is TRBD1 or TRBD2 (5 bases each). Germline V lookup: CDR1 ENHRY, CDR2 SYGVKD. V lost 3 bases and J 2 bases, leaving 10 bases between the germline ends. This CDR3 is 14 amino acids long. DNA of the CDR3: TGTGCCATCAGTGACCGGGACCGACAAGAGACCCAGTACTTC. This gives the protein CAISDRDRQETQYF.

About this clonotype itself: Possible read error: a much larger clone is one base away. This CDR3 is missing its conserved last phenylalanine or tryptophan, likely due to a read error. V is TRBV5-5 and J is TRBJ2-1; 11 bases match TRBD2. In germline, CDR1 is SGHKS, CDR2 YYEKEE (reference sequence). Trimming removed 6 bases from V and 3 bases from J; junction bases left unmatched: 5. This CDR3 has 15 amino acids. In nucleotides, the CDR3 is TGTGCCAGCACCTTAGCGGGAGGGATCTACAATGAGCAGTTCTGC. Residues: CASTLAGGIYNEQFC.

This clonotype was detected many times. The junction departs from germline at one end; a sequencing error may be responsible. V and J are TRBV2 and TRBJ1-6, with D possibly TRBD1 on 5 matching bases. The CDR3 is made up of 13 amino acids. Germline CDR1 reads SNHLY; CDR2 reads FYNNEI. CDR3 sequence reads: CASTGRFNSPLLF. CDR3 DNA sequence: TGTGCCAGCACGGGACGGTTCAATTCACCCCTCCTCTTT.

This clonotype was observed at least ten times. The DNA of the CDR3 is TGTGCCAGCCGGATTTGGAACAGGGGTGAAGCTTTCTTT. This encodes CASRIWNRGEAFF. The J gene is TRBJ1-1, the V gene TRBV2; 7 nucleotides line up with TRBD1. This CDR3 is 13 amino acids long. The V gene's germline CDR1 is SNHLY and CDR2 FYNNEI. The J segment lost 7 bases and the V segment lost 8 bases, leaving 10 bases of the junction unmatched. The full variable domain, in which reference TRBV2 and TRBJ1-1 provide the parts outside the CDR3, is EPEVTQTPSHQVTQMGQEVILRCVPISNHLYFYWYRQILGQKVEFLVSFYNNEISEKSEIFDDQFSVERPDGSNFTLKIRSTKLEDSAMYFCASRIWNRGEAFFGQGTRLTVV.

This sequence joins TRBV5-1 and TRBJ2-5; tentative D call: TRBD1 (6 bases). The CDR3 totals 15 residues. The germline CDR1 and CDR2 sequences are SGHRS and YFSETQ. The V end was cut by 4 bases, the J end by 4 bases, with 17 bases between. The CDR3 DNA is TGCGCCAGCAGCCCCACCACCGACAGGTTAGAGACCCAGTACTTC. Its translation is CASSPTTDRLETQYF.

This chain joins TRBV3-1 and TRBJ2-7; weak D call: TRBD2 (6 bases). The ends were cut back, 0 bases at V and 5 bases at J, with 20 bases in the middle. The V gene's germline CDR1 is LGHDT and CDR2 YNNKEL (reference sequence). This CDR3 spans 17 amino acids. The CDR3 region is CASSQDGRGTGTDEQYF. CDR3 nucleotide sequence: TGTGCCAGCAGCCAAGATGGGAGAGGGACTGGGACCGACGAGCAGTACTTC.

This sequence joins TRBV20-1 and TRBJ2-2; TRBD2 aligns across 8 bases. With 3 bases clipped from V and 5 bases from J, the junction kept 11 bases outside the gene matches. CDR1 is DFQATT and CDR2 is SNEGSKA in the germline V gene (reference sequence). The CDR3 runs to 16 residues. The CDR3 region has the DNA TGCAGTGCTAGGTCTCTAGCGGGTTTATGGACCGGGGAGCTGTTTTTT. Its protein is CSARSLAGLWTGELFF.